Below, 7 T cell receptor beta chains from the same sample are listed, as sequenced in a study of Graves' ophthalmopathy and Graves' hyperthyroidism. Amplification from RNA transcripts yielded the TCR beta CDR3 regions. Second-round multiplex PCR came after first-round RT-PCR with HTBI primers. TCRdb recomputed calls from the multiplex PCR reads with MiXCR, one row per CDR3 protein. The table shows about 370,000 distinct CDR3 sequences, with 17% occurring only once. Specimen: peripheral blood. The receptors were sampled from an adult woman with stable Graves' hyperthyroidism.

The rearrangement uses TRBV11-1 and TRBJ2-2; 12 positions agree with TRBD2. The CDR3 runs to 16 residues. Per the germline V gene, CDR1 is SGHAT and CDR2 is FQDESV (reference sequence). The junction had 10 bases not matched to a gene; V was cut back by 5 bases and J by 9 bases. CDR3 sequence (DNA): TGTGCCAGCAGCCATGGTCCTAGCGGGAGGGGCTGGGAGCTGTTTTTT. As protein: CASSHGPSGRGWELFF.

The sample holds a few counts of this clonotype. The chain links TRBV29-1 to TRBJ2-5; the D is unclear. The CDR3 spans 12 residues. The germline V and J ends were trimmed by 4 bases and 5 bases, with 11 bases remaining between them. Germline values: CDR1 SQVTM, CDR2 ANQGSEA. The CDR3 protein is CSVVGRMETQYF. The CDR3 DNA reads as TGCAGCGTTGTAGGTCGGATGGAGACCCAGTACTTC.

Ten or more counts support this clonotype. The rearrangement joins TRBV27 to TRBJ2-7; perhaps TRBD1 as D (5 bases). CDR3 length: 14 amino acids. Germline V lookup: CDR1 MNHEY, CDR2 SMNVEV (reference sequence). The germline V and J ends were trimmed by 5 bases and 9 bases, with 20 bases remaining between them. CDR3 nucleotide sequence: TGTGCCAGCAGTCCCAATCTCTGGGGCGGCCGGCAGTACTTC. The encoded protein is CASSPNLWGGRQYF.

A remark on this clonotype: Possible read error: a much larger clone is one base away. This chain links TRBV5-6 with TRBJ1-2; 11 bases are shared with TRBD1. The CDR3 loop spans 15 amino acids. Per germline, CDR1 SGHDT and CDR2 YYEEEE. V lost 3 bases and J lost 2; bases outside the gene matches: 3. CDR3 nucleotide sequence: TGTGCCAGCAGCTCCTGGACAGGGGGCAACTATGGCTACACCTTC. Amino acid sequence: CASSSWTGGNYGYTF.

In its sample, this clonotype was seen many times. This sequence joins TRBV2 and TRBJ2-7; maybe TRBD2 (5 bases). Germline CDR1 SNHLY, CDR2 FYNNEI. Trimming removed 5 bases from V and 7 bases from J, with 30 bases in between. This CDR3 region has 18 residues. This CDR3 is CASSTRTGQPRGAREQYF. CDR3 DNA sequence: TGTGCCAGCAGTACCCGGACTGGCCAACCACGCGGTGCGAGAGAGCAGTACTTC.

This clonotype occurred many times. The rearrangement links TRBV20-1 to TRBJ2-7, with 7 bases identical to TRBD2. V dropped 1 base and J dropped 1; count of bases not matched to a gene: 4. From germline, CDR1 is DFQATT and CDR2 SNEGSKA (reference sequence). CDR3 length: 14 residues. The CDR3 sequence: CSARGGSMSYEQYF. The CDR3 DNA follows: TGCAGTGCTAGAGGCGGGAGTATGTCCTACGAGCAGTACTTC.

The table lists this clonotype with many counts. The V and J genes are TRBV7-2 and TRBJ2-7; 7 nucleotides match TRBD1. The CDR3 extends over 17 amino acids. Unmatched junction bases numbered 14, after V lost 3 bases and J lost 3 bases. The germline CDR1 and CDR2 sequences are SGHTA and FQGNSA. The CDR3 DNA follows: TGTGCCAGCAGCTTGAGACAGGGCCGACCAACCTTCTACGAGCAGTACTTC. Translation: CASSLRQGRPTFYEQYF.